This T cell receptor beta chain stems from a study of tissue T cells after allogeneic stem cell transplantation. Study observations and caveats: Anatomically similar tissues had similar TCR repertoires within each patient. Motif-based clustering found tissue-specific repertoire signatures shared across patients, though few clones were shared.

Regarding this clone: Antigen specificity is unknown.

The length of the CDR3 is 15 residues. V dropped 0 bases and J dropped 5 bases, with 14 bases sitting between them. Looked up from germline, CDR1 is SGHRS and CDR2 is YFSETQ. The table came from immunoSEQ multiplex PCR; TCRdb's copy has only in-frame clones and leaves some out. The sample gives fewer than 30,000 clones, approximately 83% of which show up once; roughly 4% is in the top ten. Specimen: blood, collected before transplantation. The rearrangement uses TRBV5-1 and TRBJ1-1; D is uncertain. The receptor's source is a woman aged 18-55 years who later had graft-versus-host disease after an allogeneic stem cell transplant. DNA for the CDR3: TGCGCCAGCAGCTTGGCCAGCCCGATGGAGACTGAAGCTTTCTTT. Translated: CASSLASPMETEAFF. The entire variable domain, with the rest obtained from reference TRBV5-1 and TRBJ1-1, is as follows: KAGVTQTPRYLIKTRGQQVTLSCSPISGHRSVSWYQQTPGQGLQFLFEYFSETQRNKGNFPGRFSGRQFSNSRSEMNVSTLELGDSALYLCASSLASPMETEAFFGQGTRLTVV.